This T cell receptor (beta chain) was retrieved from a study of cytomegalovirus exposure and HLA in healthy donors. Study-wide results and limits: In a later analysis, at a false discovery rate of 0.05, roughly 18,000 TCR beta sequences were associated with HLA alleles.

The PCR had 60 Vbeta and 13 Jbeta primers. This table comes from immunoSEQ multiplex PCR, and its TCRdb copy is limited to in-frame clones, with some not included. This table holds over 250,000 clones, 86% found once. Concerning this clone itself: Its antigen is undetermined. Additional DNA sequences in this sample encode the identical CDR3.

V lost 3 bases and J 7 bases, leaving 13 bases between the germline ends. Germline loops: CDR1 MNHEY, CDR2 SMNVEV (reference sequence). The CDR3 has 14 residues. This TCR came from a man between 35 and 55 years old in good health and CMV-seropositive. The V call is TRBV27, the J call TRBJ2-1; TRBD2 might be the D (6 bases). Source material: PBMCs. CDR3 region: CASSFGGPDNEQFF. In DNA, the CDR3 is TGTGCCAGCAGTTTCGGGGGACCGGATAATGAGCAGTTCTTC.